Sequencing of this T cell receptor beta chain was carried out in a study of cytomegalovirus exposure and HLA in healthy donors. The study's findings and limits: Through in vitro validation, three CMV-associated chains were shown to be specific for CMV antigens. Because they were indistinguishable, some V segments, including TRBV6-2 and TRBV6-3, were excluded. After further analysis at a later stage, roughly 16,000 TCR beta sequences were associated with HLA alleles at 0.05 false discovery rate.

J gave up 1 base and V 4 bases, and 6 bases lay outside the gene matches. The CDR3 length is 14 residues. Germline V gene sequence: CDR1 SQVTM, CDR2 ANQGSEA. In the PCR, 60 Vbeta and 13 Jbeta primers were used. TCRdb's copy holds only in-frame clones and misses some; the assay was immunoSEQ multiplex PCR. The table records 210,000 or so clones, around 80% of them present only once. This clone was found a few times. As yet, its antigen is unknown. This chain joins TRBV29-1 and TRBJ2-7, with 8 bases fitting TRBD1. The source is a man aged 35 to 55 in good health and CMV-seronegative. The sample consisted of PBMCs. As DNA, the CDR3 is TGCAGCGTTGTAGCAGGGGGCCTATCCTACGAGCAGTACTTC. As protein: CSVVAGGLSYEQYF.